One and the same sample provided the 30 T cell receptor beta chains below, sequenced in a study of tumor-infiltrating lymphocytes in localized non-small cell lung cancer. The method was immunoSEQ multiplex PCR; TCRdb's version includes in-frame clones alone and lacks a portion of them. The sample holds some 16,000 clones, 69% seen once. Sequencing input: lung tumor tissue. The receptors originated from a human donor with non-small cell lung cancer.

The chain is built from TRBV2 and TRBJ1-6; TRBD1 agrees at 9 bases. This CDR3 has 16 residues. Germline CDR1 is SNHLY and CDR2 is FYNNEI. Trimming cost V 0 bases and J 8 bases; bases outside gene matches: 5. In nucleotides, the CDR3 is TGTGCCAGCAGTGAAGCGGGCGGGACAGGGTATTCACCCCTCCACTTT. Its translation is CASSEAGGTGYSPLHF. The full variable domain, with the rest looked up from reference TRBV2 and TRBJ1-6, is EPEVTQTPSHQVTQMGQEVILRCVPISNHLYFYWYRQILGQKVEFLVSFYNNEISEKSEIFDDQFSVERPDGSNFTLKIRSTKLEDSAMYFCASSEAGGTGYSPLHFGNGTRLTVT.

This chain's CDR3 is CASSSRTFFGANVLTF. The CDR3 DNA follows: TGTGCCAGCAGCTCCCGAACGTTCTTTGGGGCCAACGTCCTGACTTTC. The V call is TRBV21-1, the J call TRBJ2-6. TRBV21-1 has pseudogene status. The CDR3 is 16 residues long.

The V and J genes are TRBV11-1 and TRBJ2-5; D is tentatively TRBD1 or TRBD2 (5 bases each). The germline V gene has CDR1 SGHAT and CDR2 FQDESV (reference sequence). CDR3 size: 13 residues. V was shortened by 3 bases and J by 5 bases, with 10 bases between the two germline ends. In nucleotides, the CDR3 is TGTGCCAGCAGCTTCTGGGGCGGGGAGACCCAGTACTTC. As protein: CASSFWGGETQYF.

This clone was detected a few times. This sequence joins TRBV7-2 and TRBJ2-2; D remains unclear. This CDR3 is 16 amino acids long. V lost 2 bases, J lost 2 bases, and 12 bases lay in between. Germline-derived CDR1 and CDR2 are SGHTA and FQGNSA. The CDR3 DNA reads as TGTGCCAGCAGCTTAACCCCGGCAGACAACACCGGGGAGCTGTTTTTT. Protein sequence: CASSLTPADNTGELFF.

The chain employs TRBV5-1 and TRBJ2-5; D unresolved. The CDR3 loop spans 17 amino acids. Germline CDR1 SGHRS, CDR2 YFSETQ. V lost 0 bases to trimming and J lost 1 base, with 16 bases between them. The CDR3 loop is CASSLVSSWGVQETQYF. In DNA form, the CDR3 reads TGCGCCAGCAGCTTGGTCTCTTCCTGGGGTGTCCAAGAGACCCAGTACTTC.

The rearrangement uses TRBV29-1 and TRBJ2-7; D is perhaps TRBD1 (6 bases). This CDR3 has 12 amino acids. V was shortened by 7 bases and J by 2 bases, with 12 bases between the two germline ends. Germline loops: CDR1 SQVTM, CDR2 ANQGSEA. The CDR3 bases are TGCAGCGCCGCAGGGGTCGCCTACGAGCAGTACTTC. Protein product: CSAAGVAYEQYF.

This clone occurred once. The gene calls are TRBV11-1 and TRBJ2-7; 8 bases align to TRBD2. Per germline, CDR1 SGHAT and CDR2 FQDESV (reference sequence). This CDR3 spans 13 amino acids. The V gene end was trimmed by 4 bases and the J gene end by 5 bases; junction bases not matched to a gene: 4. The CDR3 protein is CASSSGLANEQYF. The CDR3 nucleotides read TGTGCCAGCAGCTCAGGACTAGCCAACGAGCAGTACTTC. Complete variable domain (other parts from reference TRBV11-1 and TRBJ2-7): EAEVAQSPRYKITEKSQAVAFWCDPISGHATLYWYRQILGQGPELLVQFQDESVVDDSQLPKDRFSAERLKGVDSTLKIQPAELGDSAMYLCASSSGLANEQYFGPGTRLTVT.

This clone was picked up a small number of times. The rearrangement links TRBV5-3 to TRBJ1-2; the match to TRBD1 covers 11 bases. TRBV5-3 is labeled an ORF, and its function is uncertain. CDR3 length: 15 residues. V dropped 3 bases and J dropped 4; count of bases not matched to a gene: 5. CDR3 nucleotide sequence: TGTGCCAGAAGCTGGACAGGGGGCAAGATCTATGGCTACACCTTC. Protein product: CARSWTGGKIYGYTF.

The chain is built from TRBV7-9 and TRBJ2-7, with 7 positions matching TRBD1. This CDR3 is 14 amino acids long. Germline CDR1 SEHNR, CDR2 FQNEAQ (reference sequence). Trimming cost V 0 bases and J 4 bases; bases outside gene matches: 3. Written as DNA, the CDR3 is TGTGCCAGCAGCTTAGCGGGCAGGGGGTACGAGCAGTACTTC. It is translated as CASSLAGRGYEQYF.

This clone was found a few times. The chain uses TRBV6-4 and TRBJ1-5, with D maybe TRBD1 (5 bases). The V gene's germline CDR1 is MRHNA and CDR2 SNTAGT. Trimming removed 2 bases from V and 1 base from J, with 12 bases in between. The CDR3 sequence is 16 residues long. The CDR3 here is CASSDGTSGSNQPQHF. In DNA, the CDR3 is TGTGCCAGCAGTGACGGGACCTCTGGGAGCAATCAGCCCCAGCATTTT.

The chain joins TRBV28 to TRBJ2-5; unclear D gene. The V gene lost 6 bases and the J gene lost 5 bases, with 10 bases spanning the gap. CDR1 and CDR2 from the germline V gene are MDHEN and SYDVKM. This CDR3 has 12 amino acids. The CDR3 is CASSLRSETQYF. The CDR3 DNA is TGTGCCAGCAGCCTAAGGTCCGAGACCCAGTACTTC.

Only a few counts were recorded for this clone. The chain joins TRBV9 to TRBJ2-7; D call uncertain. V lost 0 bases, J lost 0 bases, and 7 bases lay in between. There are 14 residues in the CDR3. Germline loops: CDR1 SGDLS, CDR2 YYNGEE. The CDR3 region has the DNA TGTGCCAGCAGCGTAGTGCCTAGCTCCTACGAGCAGTACTTC. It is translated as CASSVVPSSYEQYF.

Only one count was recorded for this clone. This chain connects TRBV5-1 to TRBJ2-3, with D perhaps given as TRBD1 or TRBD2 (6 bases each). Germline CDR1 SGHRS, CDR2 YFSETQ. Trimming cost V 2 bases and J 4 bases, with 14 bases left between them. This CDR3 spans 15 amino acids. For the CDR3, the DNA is TGCGCCAGCAGCTTACAGGGAGGAAGCCCAGATACGCAGTATTTT. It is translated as CASSLQGGSPDTQYF. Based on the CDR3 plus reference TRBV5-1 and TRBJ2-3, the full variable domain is KAGVTQTPRYLIKTRGQQVTLSCSPISGHRSVSWYQQTPGQGLQFLFEYFSETQRNKGNFPGRFSGRQFSNSRSEMNVSTLELGDSALYLCASSLQGGSPDTQYFGPGTRLTVL.

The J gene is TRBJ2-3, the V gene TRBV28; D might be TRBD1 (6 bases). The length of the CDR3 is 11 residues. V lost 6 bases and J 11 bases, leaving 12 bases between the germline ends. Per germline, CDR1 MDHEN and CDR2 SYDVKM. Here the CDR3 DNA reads TGTGCCAGCAGGTTAAACAGGGTGCAGTATTTT. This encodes CASRLNRVQYF.

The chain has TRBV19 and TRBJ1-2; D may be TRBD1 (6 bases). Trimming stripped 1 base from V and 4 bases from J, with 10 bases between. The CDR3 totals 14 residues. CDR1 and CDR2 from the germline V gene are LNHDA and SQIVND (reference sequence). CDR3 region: CASSIARGGYGYTF. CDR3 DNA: TGTGCCAGTAGTATAGCCAGGGGCGGCTATGGCTACACCTTC.

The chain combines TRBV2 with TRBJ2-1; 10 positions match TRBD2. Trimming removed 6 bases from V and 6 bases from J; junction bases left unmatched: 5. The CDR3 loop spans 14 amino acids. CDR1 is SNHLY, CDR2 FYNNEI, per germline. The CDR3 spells CASRRAGGVNEQFF. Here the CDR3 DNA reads TGTGCCAGCAGGCGAGCGGGAGGGGTCAATGAGCAGTTCTTC.

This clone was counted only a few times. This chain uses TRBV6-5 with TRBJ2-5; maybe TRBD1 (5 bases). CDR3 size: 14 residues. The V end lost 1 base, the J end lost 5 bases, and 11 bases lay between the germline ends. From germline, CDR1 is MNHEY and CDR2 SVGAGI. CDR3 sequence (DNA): TGTGCCAGCAGTTACTACGGCTGGGGCGAGACCCAGTACTTC. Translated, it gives CASSYYGWGETQYF.

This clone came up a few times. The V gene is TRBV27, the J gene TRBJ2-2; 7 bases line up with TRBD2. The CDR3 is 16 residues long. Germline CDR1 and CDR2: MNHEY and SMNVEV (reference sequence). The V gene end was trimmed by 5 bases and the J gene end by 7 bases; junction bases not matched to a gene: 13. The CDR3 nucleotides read TGTGCCAGCAGTCTAAGACTAACGGGAGGTGGCGGGGAGCTGTTTTTT. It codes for CASSLRLTGGGGELFF.

CDR3 DNA: TGTGCCAGCAGCGTAGACCTCCTTGCTAACTATGGCTACACCTTC. Translating gives CASSVDLLANYGYTF. This chain uses TRBV9 with TRBJ1-2, with no clear D. Germline CDR1 is SGDLS and CDR2 is YYNGEE. The CDR3 totals 15 residues. The V end lost 0 bases, the J end lost 0 bases, and 9 bases lay between the germline ends.

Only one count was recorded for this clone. Here the CDR3 reads CASSLELKRETQYF. Written as DNA, the CDR3 is TGTGCCAGCAGCTTAGAGCTTAAGCGCGAGACCCAGTACTTC. This chain connects TRBV7-8 to TRBJ2-5; unclear D gene. The V gene lost 1 base and the J gene lost 5 bases, with 11 bases spanning the gap. The CDR3 covers 14 residues. From germline, CDR1 is SGHVS and CDR2 FQNEAQ.

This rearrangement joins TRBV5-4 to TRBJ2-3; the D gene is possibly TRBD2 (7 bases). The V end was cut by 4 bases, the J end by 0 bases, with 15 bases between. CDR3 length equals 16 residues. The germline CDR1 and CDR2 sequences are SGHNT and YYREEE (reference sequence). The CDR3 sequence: CASSPQGRESTDTQYF. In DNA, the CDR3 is TGTGCCAGCAGCCCCCAGGGGCGGGAGAGCACAGATACGCAGTATTTT.

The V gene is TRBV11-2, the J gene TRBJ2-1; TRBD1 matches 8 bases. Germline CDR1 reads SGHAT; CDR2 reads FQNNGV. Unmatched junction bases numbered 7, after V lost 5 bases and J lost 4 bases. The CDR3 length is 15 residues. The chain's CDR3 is CASSDGTGKYNEQFF. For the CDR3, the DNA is TGTGCCAGCAGCGACGGGACAGGCAAATACAATGAGCAGTTCTTC. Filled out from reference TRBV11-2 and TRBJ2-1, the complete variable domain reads EAGVAQSPRYKIIEKRQSVAFWCNPISGHATLYWYQQILGQGPKLLIQFQNNGVVDDSQLPKDRFSAERLKGVDSTLKIQPAKLEDSAVYLCASSDGTGKYNEQFFGPGTRLTVL.

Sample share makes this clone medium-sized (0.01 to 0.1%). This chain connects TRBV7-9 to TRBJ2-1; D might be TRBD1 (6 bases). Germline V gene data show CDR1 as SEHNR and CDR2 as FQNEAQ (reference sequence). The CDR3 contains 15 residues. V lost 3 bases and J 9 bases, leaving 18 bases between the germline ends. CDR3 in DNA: TGTGCCAGCAGCTTTTCCTTGGACAGCAAGCTTGAGCAGTTCTTC. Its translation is CASSFSLDSKLEQFF. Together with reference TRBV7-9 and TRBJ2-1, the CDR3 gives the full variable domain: DTGVSQNPRHKITKRGQNVTFRCDPISEHNRLYWYRQTLGQGPEFLTYFQNEAQLEKSRLLSDRFSAERPKGSFSTLEIQRTEQGDSAMYLCASSFSLDSKLEQFFGPGTRLTVL.

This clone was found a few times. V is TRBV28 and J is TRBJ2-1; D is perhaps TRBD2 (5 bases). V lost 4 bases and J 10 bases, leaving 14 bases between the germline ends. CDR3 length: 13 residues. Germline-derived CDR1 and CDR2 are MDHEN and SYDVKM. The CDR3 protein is CASSSSARVEQFF. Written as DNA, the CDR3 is TGTGCCAGCAGTTCCAGCGCGAGGGTGGAGCAGTTCTTC.

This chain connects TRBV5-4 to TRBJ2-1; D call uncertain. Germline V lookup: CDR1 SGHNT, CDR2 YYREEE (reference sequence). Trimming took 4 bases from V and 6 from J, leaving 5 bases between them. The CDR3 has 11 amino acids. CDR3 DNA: TGTGCCAGCAGCGCCATCAATGAGCAGTTCTTC. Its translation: CASSAINEQFF.

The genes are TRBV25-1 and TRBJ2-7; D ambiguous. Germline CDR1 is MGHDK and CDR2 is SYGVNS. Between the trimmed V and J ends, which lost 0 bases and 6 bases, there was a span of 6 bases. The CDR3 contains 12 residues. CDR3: CASSEYITEQYF. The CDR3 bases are TGTGCCAGCAGTGAATATATCACCGAGCAGTACTTC.

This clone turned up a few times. CDR3 nucleotides: TGTGCCAGCAGCTACCCCGGTCGGGAAAAACTGTTTTTT. Protein sequence: CASSYPGREKLFF. The chain carries TRBV5-4 and TRBJ1-4; D is undetermined. The germline V gene encodes CDR1 SGHNT and CDR2 YYREEE (reference sequence). V shed 3 bases and J shed 8 bases, with 11 bases lying between them. This CDR3 has 13 amino acids.

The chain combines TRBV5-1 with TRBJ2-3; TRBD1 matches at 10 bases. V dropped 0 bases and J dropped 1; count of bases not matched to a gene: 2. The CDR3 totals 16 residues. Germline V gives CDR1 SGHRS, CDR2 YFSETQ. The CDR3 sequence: CASSLGGTGGTDTQYF. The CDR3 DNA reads TGCGCCAGCAGCTTGGGGGGGACAGGGGGCACAGATACGCAGTATTTT.

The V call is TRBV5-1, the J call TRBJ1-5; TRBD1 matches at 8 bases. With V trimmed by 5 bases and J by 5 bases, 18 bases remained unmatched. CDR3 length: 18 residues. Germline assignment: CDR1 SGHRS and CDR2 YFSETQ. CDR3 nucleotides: TGCGCCAGCAGTCCCGTCCCAGGGGGCGCGGGGTTCGATCAGCCCCAGCATTTT. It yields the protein CASSPVPGGAGFDQPQHF.

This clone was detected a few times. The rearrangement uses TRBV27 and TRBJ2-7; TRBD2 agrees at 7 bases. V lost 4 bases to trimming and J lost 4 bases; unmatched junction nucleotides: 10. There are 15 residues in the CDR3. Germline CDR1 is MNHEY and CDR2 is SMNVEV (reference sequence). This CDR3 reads CASSSSGTTPYEQYF. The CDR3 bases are TGTGCCAGCAGTTCCTCCGGGACTACGCCTTACGAGCAGTACTTC.